This entry lists 11 T cell receptor beta chains sequenced from one sample in a study of blood T cells in healthy people across ages. PCR was performed a second time for about 6 to 12 cycles using a sample-barcoded 5' primer and a J-beta primer mix. TCRdb itself ran the 5' RACE reads through MiXCR, one entry per CDR3 protein. The sample has about 1.8 million distinct CDR3 sequences, just under 50% seen once. Sequencing input: blood. The source is a woman aged 40 to 49 in good health.

The genes are TRBV6-1 and TRBJ2-7; possibly TRBD1 for D (6 bases). V lost 6 bases and J 4 bases, leaving 16 bases between the germline ends. The CDR3 is 14 residues long. Germline V gene sequence: CDR1 MNHNS, CDR2 SASEGT. The CDR3 sequence: CASSAVGQIYEQYF. The CDR3 nucleotides read TGTGCCAGCAGCGCCGTAGGACAGATTTACGAGCAGTACTTC.

This clonotype was observed a few times. CDR3 loop: CASSQDLSGGSTDTQYF. Written as DNA, the CDR3 is TGTGCCAGCAGCCAAGATTTGAGCGGGGGGAGCACAGATACGCAGTATTTT. The genes are TRBV4-2 and TRBJ2-3; 9 bases line up with TRBD2. CDR1 is LGHNA and CDR2 is YNFKEQ in the germline V gene. The ends lost 0 bases at V and 0 bases at J; junction bases unmatched: 4. The CDR3 length is 17 residues.

The chain uses TRBV20-1 and TRBJ1-1, with TRBD1 matching over 7 bases. Germline V gene sequence: CDR1 DFQATT, CDR2 SNEGSKA (reference sequence). The CDR3 has 14 residues. V lost 1 base and J lost 9; bases outside the gene matches: 11. The CDR3 protein is CSARASGTDVKAFF. The CDR3 DNA sequence: TGCAGTGCTAGAGCTTCCGGGACAGATGTTAAAGCTTTCTTT.

The chain uses TRBV18 and TRBJ2-3; D may be TRBD1 (5 bases). The V and J ends lost 3 bases and 4 bases respectively, with 17 bases between them. Germline loops: CDR1 KGHSH, CDR2 LQKENI. The CDR3 has 16 residues. The CDR3 DNA reads as TGTGCCAGCTCACCTAGGCGGACACCTATGGCAGATACGCAGTATTTT. This gives the protein CASSPRRTPMADTQYF.

The sample holds one count of this clonotype. This rearrangement joins TRBV5-1 to TRBJ1-2; 8 bases map to TRBD1. This CDR3 is 13 amino acids long. In germline, CDR1 is SGHRS, CDR2 YFSETQ. With V trimmed by 1 base and J by 8 bases, 4 bases remained unmatched. In nucleotides, the CDR3 is TGCGCCAGCAGCTTGCCGGACAGGGCGGGCTACACCTTC. Its translation is CASSLPDRAGYTF.

The V gene is TRBV7-2, the J gene TRBJ2-1, with D maybe TRBD1 (6 bases). V was cut by 1 base and J by 7 bases, with 14 bases left in between. The CDR3 has 15 residues. Germline CDR1 reads SGHTA; CDR2 reads FQGNSA. In DNA, the CDR3 is TGTGCCAGCAGCTTAGTCCAGGGGCCCGGGAATGAGCAGTTCTTC. It is translated as CASSLVQGPGNEQFF.

This sequence joins TRBV20-1 and TRBJ2-7; possible D gene TRBD2, 5 bases. Germline-derived CDR1 and CDR2 are DFQATT and SNEGSKA (reference sequence). This CDR3 has 14 residues. V lost 3 bases, J lost 3 bases, and 15 bases lay in between. In nucleotides, the CDR3 is TGCAGTGCTAGTTTTTCGGGAACAATCTACGAGCAGTACTTC. Amino acid sequence: CSASFSGTIYEQYF.

Comment on this clonotype: The junction departs from the called germline gene at one end, perhaps through a read error. This chain uses TRBV6-6 with TRBJ2-5, with TRBD1 matching 9 bases. CDR1 and CDR2 (germline): MNHNY, SVGAGI (reference sequence). This CDR3 is 15 amino acids long. The CDR3 nucleotides are TGTGCCGGCAGTAAACCGGGACAGGGTGGAGAGGCCCAGTACTTC. It specifies CAGSKPGQGGEAQYF.

This clonotype turned up a few times. The chain carries TRBV19 and TRBJ2-1; TRBD2 aligns across 9 bases. CDR1 and CDR2 from the germline V gene are LNHDA and SQIVND (reference sequence). V was clipped by 6 bases and J by 9 bases; unmatched bases: 12. This CDR3 has 15 residues. The CDR3 DNA reads as TGTGCCAGTAGGCTTTGGGGGGGACTAGCCGGTGAGCAGTTCTTC. It is translated as CASRLWGGLAGEQFF.

V usage is TRBV29-1 and J usage is TRBJ2-1; D ambiguous. The DNA end lines up better with TRBJ2-7; the J call may be wrong. CDR1 is SQVTM, CDR2 ANQGSEA, per germline. The CDR3 has 11 amino acids. In DNA form, the CDR3 reads TGCAGCGTTAATTACTACAATGAGCAGTACTTC. Its translation is CSVNYYNEQYF.

The chain employs TRBV7-6 and TRBJ2-1; D not resolved. CDR1 and CDR2 from the germline V gene are SGHVS and FNYEAQ. CDR3 size: 15 residues. V lost 5 bases and J 0 bases, leaving 11 bases between the germline ends. The CDR3 DNA reads TGTGCCAGCAGCCTCTACAGCAACTCCTACAATGAGCAGTTCTTC. It encodes CASSLYSNSYNEQFF.